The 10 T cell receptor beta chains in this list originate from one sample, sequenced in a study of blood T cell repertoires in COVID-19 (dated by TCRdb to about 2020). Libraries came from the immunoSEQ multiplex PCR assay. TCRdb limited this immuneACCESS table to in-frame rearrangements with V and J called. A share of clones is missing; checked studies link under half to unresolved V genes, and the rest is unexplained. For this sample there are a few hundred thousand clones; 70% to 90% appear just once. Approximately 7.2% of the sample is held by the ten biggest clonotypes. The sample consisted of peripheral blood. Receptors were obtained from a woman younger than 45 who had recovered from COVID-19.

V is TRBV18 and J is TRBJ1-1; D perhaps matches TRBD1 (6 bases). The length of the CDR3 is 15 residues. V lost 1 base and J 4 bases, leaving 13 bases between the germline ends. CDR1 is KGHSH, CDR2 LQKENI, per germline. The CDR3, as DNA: TGTGCCAGCTCACCACAATCTAGGGGGTTCACTGAAGCTTTCTTT. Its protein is CASSPQSRGFTEAFF.

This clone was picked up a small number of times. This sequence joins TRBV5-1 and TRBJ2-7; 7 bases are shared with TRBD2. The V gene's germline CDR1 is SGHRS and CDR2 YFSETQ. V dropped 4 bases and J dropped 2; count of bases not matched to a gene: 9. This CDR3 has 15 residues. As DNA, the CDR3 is TGCGCCAGCAGCGGACAACTAGCGAGTACCTACGAGCAGTACTTC. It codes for CASSGQLASTYEQYF.

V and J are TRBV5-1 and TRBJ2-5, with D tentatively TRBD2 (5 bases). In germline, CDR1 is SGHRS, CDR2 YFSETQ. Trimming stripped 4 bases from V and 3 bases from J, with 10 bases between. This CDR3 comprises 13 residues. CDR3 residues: CASSRTGEETQYF. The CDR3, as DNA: TGCGCCAGCAGCCGGACCGGGGAAGAGACCCAGTACTTC.

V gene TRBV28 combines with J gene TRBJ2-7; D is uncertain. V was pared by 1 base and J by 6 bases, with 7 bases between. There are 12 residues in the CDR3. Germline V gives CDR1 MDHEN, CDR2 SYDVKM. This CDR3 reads CASSLSFREQYF. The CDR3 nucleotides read TGTGCCAGCAGTTTATCCTTCCGCGAGCAGTACTTC.

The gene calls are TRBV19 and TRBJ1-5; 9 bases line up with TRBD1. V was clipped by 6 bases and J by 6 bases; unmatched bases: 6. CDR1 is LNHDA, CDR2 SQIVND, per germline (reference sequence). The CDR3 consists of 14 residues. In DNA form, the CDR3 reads TGTGCCAGTAGCACAGGGGGCGCCGGTCAGCCCCAGCATTTT. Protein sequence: CASSTGGAGQPQHF.

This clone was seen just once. Here the CDR3 DNA reads TGTGCCAGCAGTCTAGCGGGGGGCGCCCCAGGGACGCAGTATTTT. Residues: CASSLAGGAPGTQYF. This chain uses TRBV28 with TRBJ2-3, with TRBD2 matching 11 bases. Germline V gene data show CDR1 as MDHEN and CDR2 as SYDVKM. The J segment lost 9 bases and the V segment lost 5 bases, leaving 10 bases of the junction unmatched. This CDR3 region has 15 residues.

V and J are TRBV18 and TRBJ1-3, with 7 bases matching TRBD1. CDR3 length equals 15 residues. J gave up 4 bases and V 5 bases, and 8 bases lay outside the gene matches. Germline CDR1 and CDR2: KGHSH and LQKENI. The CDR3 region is CASSSQTGAGNTIYF. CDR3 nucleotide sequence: TGTGCCAGCTCATCTCAAACAGGGGCCGGAAACACCATATATTTT.

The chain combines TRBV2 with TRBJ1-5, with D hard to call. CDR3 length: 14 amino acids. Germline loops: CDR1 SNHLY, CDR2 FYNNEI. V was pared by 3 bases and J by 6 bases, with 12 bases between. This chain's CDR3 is CASSEGRAGQPQHF. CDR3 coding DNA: TGTGCCAGCAGTGAGGGGAGAGCGGGTCAGCCCCAGCATTTT.

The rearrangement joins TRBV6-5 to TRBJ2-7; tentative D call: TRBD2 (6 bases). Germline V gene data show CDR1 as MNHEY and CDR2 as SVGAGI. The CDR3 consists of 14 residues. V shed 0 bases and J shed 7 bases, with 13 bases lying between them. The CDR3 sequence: CASSYSEGMGEQYF. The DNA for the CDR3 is TGTGCCAGCAGTTACTCGGAGGGGATGGGGGAGCAGTACTTC.

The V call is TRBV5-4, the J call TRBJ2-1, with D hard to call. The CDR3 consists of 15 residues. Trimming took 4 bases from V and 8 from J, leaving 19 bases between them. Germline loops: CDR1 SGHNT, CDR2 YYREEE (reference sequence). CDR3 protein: CASSPSSEVVDEQFF. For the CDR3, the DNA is TGTGCCAGCAGCCCCTCCTCAGAGGTTGTCGATGAGCAGTTCTTC.